The 25 T cell receptor beta chains listed next were all sequenced from one sample in a study of early T cells in non-severe SARS-CoV-2 infection. TCRdb ran MiXCR on the 5' RACE reads and lists one entry per CDR3 protein. The sample has some 64,000 distinct CDR3 sequences; more than 15% are singletons. Specimen: whole blood, collected at baseline. The receptor set was obtained from an adult who was a healthcare worker with PCR-confirmed SARS-CoV-2 infection or an uninfected control (not recorded which).

This clonotype has a handful of counts. V is TRBV29-1 and J is TRBJ2-2; D not certain. This CDR3 has 12 residues. V was pared by 3 bases and J by 2 bases, with 4 bases between. Germline values: CDR1 SQVTM, CDR2 ANQGSEA. In nucleotides, the CDR3 is TGCAGCGTTGAGGGAAACACCGGGGAGCTGTTTTTT. Protein sequence: CSVEGNTGELFF.

This rearrangement joins TRBV6-5 to TRBJ1-5, with 9 bases lining up with TRBD1. The J segment lost 3 bases and the V segment lost 6 bases, leaving 6 bases of the junction unmatched. CDR3 length equals 15 residues. Germline loops: CDR1 MNHEY, CDR2 SVGAGI. CDR3 residues: CASSPGQGHNQPQHF. The CDR3 nucleotides read TGTGCCAGCAGCCCGGGACAGGGTCACAATCAGCCCCAGCATTTT.

This clonotype has at least ten counts. This chain connects TRBV9 to TRBJ1-5; TRBD1 matches 7 bases. Germline V gene lookup returns CDR1 SGDLS and CDR2 YYNGEE. The CDR3 spans 16 residues. Losses at the gene ends were 0 bases for V and 3 bases for J; bases not matched to a gene: 6. The CDR3 coding sequence is TGTGCCAGCAGCGTAGCAGGGGGGTTGGACAATCAGCCCCAGCATTTT. The encoded protein is CASSVAGGLDNQPQHF.

This clonotype came up a few times. The rearrangement uses TRBV12-3 or TRBV12-4 and TRBJ2-1, with D hard to call. This CDR3 region has 12 residues. The germline V and J ends were trimmed by 6 bases and 12 bases, with 15 bases remaining between them. The CDR3 DNA reads TGTGCCAGCAGCTCAAACCTGGTCGGGCAGTTCTTC. This codes for CASSSNLVGQFF.

This sequence joins TRBV7-7 and TRBJ2-1; weak D call: TRBD1 (5 bases). Trimming took off 4 bases at V and 8 bases at J, with 21 bases between the two ends. CDR1 and CDR2 from the germline V gene are SSHAT and FNYEAQ (reference sequence). The CDR3 length is 16 residues. CDR3 DNA: TGTGCCAGCAGCTCCGGGCCATCATGGGGCGCGCATGAGCAGTTCTTC. Protein sequence: CASSSGPSWGAHEQFF.

This clonotype was seen many times. This chain links TRBV7-9 with TRBJ2-1; a weak D match, TRBD2 (5 bases). Germline V lookup: CDR1 SEHNR, CDR2 FQNEAQ (reference sequence). This CDR3 region has 12 residues. V shed 5 bases and J shed 6 bases, with 8 bases lying between them. The CDR3, as DNA: TGTGCCAGCAGCACTAGATTCAATGAGCAGTTCTTC. Translated: CASSTRFNEQFF.

This chain links TRBV27 with TRBJ2-7, with no clear D. Germline loops: CDR1 MNHEY, CDR2 SMNVEV (reference sequence). The CDR3 loop spans 13 amino acids. With 0 bases removed from V and 3 bases from J, the gap between germline ends came to 6 bases. CDR3 loop: CASSLSIYYEQYF. The CDR3 DNA sequence: TGTGCCAGCAGTTTATCGATCTACTACGAGCAGTACTTC.

Many counts were recorded for this clonotype. This chain uses TRBV7-6 with TRBJ2-7; D unresolved. The germline V and J ends were trimmed by 4 bases and 0 bases, with 13 bases remaining between them. The CDR3 covers 15 residues. Germline values: CDR1 SGHVS, CDR2 FNYEAQ. CDR3 sequence reads: CASSSFSGDSYEQYF. CDR3 bases: TGTGCCAGCAGCTCCTTCTCTGGGGACTCCTACGAGCAGTACTTC.

This clonotype was observed a few times. CDR3 in DNA: TGCGCCAGCAGTGAGGGGGGCGTCCGGGACAGGGAGCTCTCGGGCAATCAGCCCCAGCATTTT. It codes for CASSEGGVRDRELSGNQPQHF. The rearrangement links TRBV10-2 to TRBJ1-5; TRBD1 agrees at 9 bases. This CDR3 region has 21 residues. Germline CDR1 is WSHSY and CDR2 is SAAADI. J gave up 2 bases and V 2 bases, and 19 bases lay outside the gene matches.

The chain is built from TRBV6-2 or TRBV6-3 and TRBJ2-7; 7 bases map to TRBD1. This CDR3 is 14 amino acids long. Germline-derived CDR1 and CDR2 are MNHEY and SVGEGT. J was trimmed by 3 bases and V by 10 bases; bases with no gene match: 12. CDR3 bases: TGTGCCATCGGACGGGACAGTGCCATCTACGAGCAGTACTTC. Protein product: CAIGRDSAIYEQYF.

Here the CDR3 DNA reads TGTGCCAGCAGCGCAAAGCCGGGTTACACAGATACGCAGTATTTT. Translation: CASSAKPGYTDTQYF. The chain has TRBV11-2 and TRBJ2-3; D unclear. Trimming stripped 5 bases from V and 2 bases from J, with 14 bases between. CDR1 SGHAT and CDR2 FQNNGV come from the germline V gene. The CDR3 is made up of 15 amino acids.

The rearrangement links TRBV5-6 to TRBJ2-7; 10 bases are a match to TRBD1. Germline CDR1 and CDR2: SGHDT and YYEEEE. The CDR3 has 15 residues. Unmatched junction bases numbered 4, after V lost 3 bases and J lost 1 base. The CDR3, as DNA: TGTGCCAGCAGCTCCCCGGGACAGGGGTCCTACGAGCAGTACTTC. It codes for CASSSPGQGSYEQYF.

In its sample, this clonotype was seen many times. The gene calls are TRBV2 and TRBJ1-2; D unresolved. V was trimmed by 3 bases and J by 4 bases, leaving 9 bases between them. This CDR3 is built from 13 residues. Germline V gene sequence: CDR1 SNHLY, CDR2 FYNNEI. The CDR3 sequence: CASSDRPLYGYTF. CDR3 coding DNA: TGTGCCAGCAGTGATCGTCCGCTCTATGGCTACACCTTC.

The CDR3 nucleotides read TGCAGTGCTAGAACCCTAGCGGGAGACGAGCAGTACTTC. This codes for CSARTLAGDEQYF. V and J are TRBV20-1 and TRBJ2-7, with 10 bases matching TRBD2. Losses at the gene ends were 2 bases for V and 5 bases for J; bases not matched to a gene: 3. CDR3 length: 13 amino acids. In germline, CDR1 is DFQATT, CDR2 SNEGSKA (reference sequence).

The chain has TRBV2 and TRBJ2-2, with TRBD2 matching over 7 bases. V gave up 6 bases and J gave up 3 bases; unmatched junction bases: 7. Germline CDR1 SNHLY, CDR2 FYNNEI. The CDR3 runs 15 residues. The CDR3 DNA is TGTGCCAGCAGGAGGACCGGGGGGTACACCGGGGAGCTGTTTTTT. This encodes CASRRTGGYTGELFF.

This chain links TRBV7-8 with TRBJ2-3; D call uncertain. The CDR3 sequence is 11 residues long. The V gene's germline CDR1 is SGHVS and CDR2 FQNEAQ. The V end lost 6 bases, the J end lost 3 bases, and 4 bases lay between the germline ends. CDR3 bases: TGTGCCAGCAGGCGTACAGATACGCAGTATTTT. Amino acids: CASRRTDTQYF.

This clonotype was seen only a few times. The gene calls are TRBV2 and TRBJ1-5; 8 bases map to TRBD1. V lost 5 bases and J lost 7; bases outside the gene matches: 7. Germline loops: CDR1 SNHLY, CDR2 FYNNEI. The CDR3 contains 14 residues. CDR3 DNA sequence: TGTGCCAGCAGTAGAGGACAGGGAGGGCAGCCCCAGCATTTT. Encoded protein: CASSRGQGGQPQHF.

The rearrangement uses TRBV10-3 and TRBJ1-2, with D possibly being TRBD1 (6 bases). This CDR3 has 14 residues. Germline V CDR1 and CDR2: ENHRY, SYGVKD. With 4 bases removed from V and 2 bases from J, the gap between germline ends came to 11 bases. This CDR3 is CAISGQAGNYGYTF. CDR3 in DNA: TGTGCCATCAGTGGACAGGCCGGGAACTATGGCTACACCTTC.

This clonotype was counted only a few times. The chain links TRBV7-2 to TRBJ1-1; no clear D. Between the trimmed V and J ends, which lost 1 base and 4 bases, there was a span of 13 bases. Germline V gene lookup returns CDR1 SGHTA and CDR2 FQGNSA. The CDR3 consists of 15 residues. In DNA, the CDR3 is TGTGCCAGCAGCTTAGTGGCCGGACGAGGCACTGAAGCTTTCTTT. This translates into CASSLVAGRGTEAFF.

The chain is built from TRBV4-3 and TRBJ1-1; D remains unclear. Germline CDR1 LGHNA, CDR2 YSLEER. Trimming took off 2 bases at V and 2 bases at J, with 9 bases between the two ends. The CDR3 spans 14 residues. CDR3: CASSQSHRNTEAFF. The CDR3 DNA follows: TGCGCCAGCAGCCAAAGTCACAGAAACACTGAAGCTTTCTTT.

This clonotype was counted between two and nine times. The V and J genes are TRBV29-1 and TRBJ2-3, with D possibly matching TRBD2 (6 bases). V was cut by 5 bases and J by 2 bases, with 14 bases left in between. The CDR3 extends over 14 amino acids. From germline, CDR1 is SQVTM and CDR2 ANQGSEA. The CDR3, as DNA: TGCAGCGTTCGAGTCCGGAGGGACACAGATACGCAGTATTTT. Its protein is CSVRVRRDTDTQYF.

V is TRBV5-1 and J is TRBJ2-7; 10 bases match TRBD2. Germline V gene lookup returns CDR1 SGHRS and CDR2 YFSETQ. V trimming: 0 bases; J trimming: 3 bases; junction bases outside the gene matches: 6. The CDR3 runs to 16 residues. In nucleotides, the CDR3 is TGCGCCAGCAGCTTGGCCTTTTCTAGCGGGGGCTACGAGCAGTACTTC. Translated: CASSLAFSSGGYEQYF.

The rearrangement joins TRBV4-3 to TRBJ2-1; D gene uncertain. The CDR3 length is 14 residues. Trimming shortened V by 0 bases and J by 7 bases, and 10 bases separated the two germline ends. The germline V gene has CDR1 LGHNA and CDR2 YSLEER. This chain's CDR3 is CASSQEFPANEQFF. CDR3 nucleotide sequence: TGCGCCAGCAGCCAAGAGTTCCCAGCGAATGAGCAGTTCTTC.

This clonotype was counted many times. The chain is built from TRBV11-2 and TRBJ2-5; possible D gene TRBD1, 5 bases. This CDR3 has 15 residues. Trimming shortened V by 0 bases and J by 4 bases, and 12 bases separated the two germline ends. Germline lookup yields CDR1 SGHAT and CDR2 FQNNGV. The CDR3 sequence: CASSLEGREVETQYF. The CDR3 nucleotides are TGTGCCAGCAGCTTAGAGGGCAGGGAAGTAGAGACCCAGTACTTC. The whole variable domain, filled in from reference TRBV11-2 and TRBJ2-5, reads EAGVAQSPRYKIIEKRQSVAFWCNPISGHATLYWYQQILGQGPKLLIQFQNNGVVDDSQLPKDRFSAERLKGVDSTLKIQPAKLEDSAVYLCASSLEGREVETQYFGPGTRLLVL.

The table lists this clonotype with a few counts. The chain links TRBV7-2 to TRBJ2-2; D is uncertain. Germline loops: CDR1 SGHTA, CDR2 FQGNSA. Trimming cost V 1 base and J 9 bases, with 12 bases left between them. The CDR3 loop spans 14 amino acids. CDR3 DNA: TGTGCCAGCAGCTTAGATGCCAGCCCTAGGGAGCTGTTTTTT. It specifies CASSLDASPRELFF. The full variable domain, completed using reference TRBV7-2 and TRBJ2-2, is GAGVSQSPSNKVTEKGKDVELRCDPISGHTALYWYRQSLGQGLEFLIYFQGNSAPDKSGLPSDRFSAERTGGSVSTLTIQRTQQEDSAVYLCASSLDASPRELFFGEGSRLTVL.